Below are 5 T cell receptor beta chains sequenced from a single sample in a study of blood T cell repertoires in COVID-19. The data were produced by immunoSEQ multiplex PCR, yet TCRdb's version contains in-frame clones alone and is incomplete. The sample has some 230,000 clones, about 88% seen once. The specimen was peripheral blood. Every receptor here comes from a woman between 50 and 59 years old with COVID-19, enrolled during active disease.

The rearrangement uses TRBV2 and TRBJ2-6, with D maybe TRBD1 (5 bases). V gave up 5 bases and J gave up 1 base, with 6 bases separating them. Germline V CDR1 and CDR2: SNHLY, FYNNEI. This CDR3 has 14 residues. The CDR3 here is CASSQGSGANVLTF. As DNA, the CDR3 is TGTGCCAGCAGTCAGGGATCTGGGGCCAACGTCCTGACTTTC.

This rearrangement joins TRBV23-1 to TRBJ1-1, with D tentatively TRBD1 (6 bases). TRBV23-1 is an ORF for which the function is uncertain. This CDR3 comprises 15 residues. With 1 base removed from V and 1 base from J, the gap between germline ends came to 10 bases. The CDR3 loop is CASSQLPGENTEAFF. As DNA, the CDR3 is TGCGCCAGCAGTCAATTGCCAGGGGAGAACACTGAAGCTTTCTTT.

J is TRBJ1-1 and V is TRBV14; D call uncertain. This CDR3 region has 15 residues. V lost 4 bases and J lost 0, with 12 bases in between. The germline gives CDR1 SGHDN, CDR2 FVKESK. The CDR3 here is CASSPRRVMNTEAFF. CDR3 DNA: TGTGCCAGCAGCCCCCGCCGGGTAATGAACACTGAAGCTTTCTTT.

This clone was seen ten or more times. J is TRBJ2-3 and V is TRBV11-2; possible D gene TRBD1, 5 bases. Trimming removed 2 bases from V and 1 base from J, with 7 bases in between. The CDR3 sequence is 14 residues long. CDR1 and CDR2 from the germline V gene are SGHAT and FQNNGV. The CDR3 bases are TGTGCCAGCAGCTTACCCAGGGGCACAGATACGCAGTATTTT. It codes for CASSLPRGTDTQYF.

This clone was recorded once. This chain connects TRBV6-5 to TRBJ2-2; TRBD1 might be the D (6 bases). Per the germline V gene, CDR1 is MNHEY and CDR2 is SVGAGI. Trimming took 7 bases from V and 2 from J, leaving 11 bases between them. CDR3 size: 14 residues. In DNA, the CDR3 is TGTGCCAGCACCCAGGGGTCCAACACCGGGGAGCTGTTTTTT. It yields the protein CASTQGSNTGELFF.